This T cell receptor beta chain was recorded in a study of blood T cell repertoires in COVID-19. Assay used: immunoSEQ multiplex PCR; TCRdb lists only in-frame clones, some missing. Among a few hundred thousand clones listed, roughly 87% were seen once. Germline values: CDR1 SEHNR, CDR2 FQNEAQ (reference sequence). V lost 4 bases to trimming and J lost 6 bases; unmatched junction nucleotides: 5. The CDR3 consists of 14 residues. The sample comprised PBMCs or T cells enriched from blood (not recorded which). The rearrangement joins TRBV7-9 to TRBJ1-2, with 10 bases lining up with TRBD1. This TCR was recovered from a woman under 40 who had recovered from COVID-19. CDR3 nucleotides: TGTGCCAGCAGCTCGACAGGGGGCGCAAATGGCTACACCTTC. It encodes CASSSTGGANGYTF.